The 28 T cell receptor beta chains presented below share a single source sample, sequenced in a study of Ad26.COV2.S vaccination and SARS-CoV-2 variants. Regarding treatment: 15 to 20 received Ad26.COV2.S at low or high dose, single or two shots; about five received placebo; per-sample allocation not given. Collection of the samples took place on day 63 after the first injection of vaccine or placebo. Sequencing was performed with immunoSEQ multiplex PCR; in TCRdb, only in-frame clones are kept and a portion is missing. Among about 480,000 clones listed, 87% were seen once. The sequences come from peripheral blood, collected in a trial of Ad26.COV2.S vaccine versus placebo. All receptors come from a person aged 18-65 years who received the Ad26.COV2.S COVID-19 vaccine or a placebo.

The gene calls are TRBV7-2 and TRBJ2-3; D unclear. Deletions cut 4 bases from V and 2 bases from J, with 10 bases between. Germline loops: CDR1 SGHTA, CDR2 FQGNSA. The CDR3 extends over 14 amino acids. In DNA form, the CDR3 reads TGTGCCAGCAGCTCAGGACCCGTCACAGATACGCAGTATTTT. Its protein is CASSSGPVTDTQYF. The full variable domain, completed using reference TRBV7-2 and TRBJ2-3, is GAGVSQSPSNKVTEKGKDVELRCDPISGHTALYWYRQSLGQGLEFLIYFQGNSAPDKSGLPSDRFSAERTGGSVSTLTIQRTQQEDSAVYLCASSSGPVTDTQYFGPGTRLTVL.

This clone has just one count. The chain carries TRBV27 and TRBJ1-6, with TRBD1 as a possible D gene (5 bases). There are 16 residues in the CDR3. V lost 3 bases to trimming and J lost 10 bases, with 19 bases between them. Germline V CDR1 and CDR2: MNHEY, SMNVEV (reference sequence). DNA for the CDR3: TGTGCCAGCAGTTTCCGGGATCACCTCCCAGGGTCACCCCTCCACTTT. Translated, it gives CASSFRDHLPGSPLHF.

J is TRBJ1-5 and V is TRBV18, with D unclear. CDR1 and CDR2 from the germline V gene are KGHSH and LQKENI. With 4 bases removed from V and 2 bases from J, the gap between germline ends came to 12 bases. The CDR3 consists of 15 residues. The CDR3 reads CASSLTESGNQPQHF. The CDR3 DNA sequence: TGTGCCAGCTCACTAACGGAGTCGGGCAATCAGCCCCAGCATTTT.

This chain links TRBV5-1 with TRBJ2-1; 14 nucleotides match TRBD2. This CDR3 region has 17 residues. V shed 4 bases, J shed 3 bases, and the junction held 6 bases outside the gene matches. Germline CDR1 is SGHRS and CDR2 is YFSETQ. The CDR3 sequence is CASSTGLAGGLYNEQFF. The CDR3 DNA follows: TGCGCCAGCAGCACCGGACTAGCGGGAGGCCTCTACAATGAGCAGTTCTTC.

Notes on this clone: No DNA is shown, since the ends of the CDR3 on it are uncertain; the CDR3 is the one TCRdb lists. The gene calls are TRBV5-3 and TRBJ1-2. TRBV5-3 is classed as an ORF, of uncertain function. The CDR3 comprises 18 residues, both ends counted. CDR3 in amino acids: CARSPPGTTFGSGTRLLF.

The chain uses TRBV7-8 and TRBJ2-3; 10 nucleotides agree with TRBD2. This CDR3 spans 15 amino acids. The V gene end was trimmed by 5 bases and the J gene end by 1 base; junction bases not matched to a gene: 3. The germline V gene encodes CDR1 SGHVS and CDR2 FQNEAQ. CDR3 sequence (DNA): TGTGCCAGCAGCATAGGGACTAGCGGCACAGATACGCAGTATTTT. It specifies CASSIGTSGTDTQYF.

The gene calls are TRBV5-1 and TRBJ1-1; D remains unclear. CDR1 is SGHRS, CDR2 YFSETQ, per germline. V was trimmed by 0 bases and J by 0 bases, leaving 9 bases between them. This CDR3 has 15 residues. The CDR3 is CASSLAGRLNTEAFF. The CDR3 DNA reads TGCGCCAGCAGCTTGGCCGGACGGCTGAACACTGAAGCTTTCTTT.

V and J are TRBV19 and TRBJ1-3; 7 nucleotides line up with TRBD1. Germline lookup yields CDR1 LNHDA and CDR2 SQIVND (reference sequence). Unmatched junction bases numbered 5, after V lost 4 bases and J lost 2 bases. The CDR3 consists of 15 residues. The CDR3 sequence: CASSKDRSPGNTIYF. The CDR3 coding sequence is TGTGCCAGTAGTAAGGACAGGAGTCCTGGAAACACCATATATTTT.

This chain links TRBV5-1 with TRBJ2-2; the D gene is possibly TRBD2 (5 bases). The length of the CDR3 is 18 residues. Germline lookup yields CDR1 SGHRS and CDR2 YFSETQ. V was pared by 1 base and J by 4 bases, with 20 bases between. CDR3 region: CASSLRDSREPLTGELFF. DNA for the CDR3: TGCGCCAGCAGCTTGAGGGATTCGAGGGAGCCCCTCACCGGGGAGCTGTTTTTT. Based on the CDR3 plus reference TRBV5-1 and TRBJ2-2, the full variable domain is KAGVTQTPRYLIKTRGQQVTLSCSPISGHRSVSWYQQTPGQGLQFLFEYFSETQRNKGNFPGRFSGRQFSNSRSEMNVSTLELGDSALYLCASSLRDSREPLTGELFFGEGSRLTVL.

The rearrangement joins TRBV7-2 to TRBJ1-3; D not certain. V was cut by 1 base and J by 2 bases, with 6 bases left in between. This CDR3 comprises 14 residues. CDR1 is SGHTA, CDR2 FQGNSA, per germline. DNA of the CDR3: TGTGCCAGCAGCTTAGGGTCAGCTGGAAACACCATATATTTT. This codes for CASSLGSAGNTIYF.

The chain has TRBV7-3 and TRBJ1-1; tentatively, D is TRBD1 (5 bases). The CDR3 totals 13 residues. V was trimmed by 2 bases and J by 1 base, leaving 5 bases between them. Germline CDR1 SGHTA, CDR2 FQGTGA. Written as DNA, the CDR3 is TGTGCCAGCAGCTTAGGGGCGAACACTGAAGCTTTCTTT. Encoded protein: CASSLGANTEAFF.

The chain recombines TRBV19 with TRBJ1-3; D ambiguous. The CDR3 has 14 amino acids. Germline V gene data show CDR1 as LNHDA and CDR2 as SQIVND (reference sequence). V shed 6 bases and J shed 0 bases, with 9 bases lying between them. The CDR3 protein is CASRTARSGNTIYF. As DNA, the CDR3 is TGTGCCAGTAGAACGGCCCGCTCTGGAAACACCATATATTTT.

This clone appeared once. The gene calls are TRBV11-2 and TRBJ2-3; perhaps TRBD2 as D (6 bases). V was pared by 5 bases and J by 3 bases, with 15 bases between. In germline, CDR1 is SGHAT, CDR2 FQNNGV. The CDR3 covers 15 residues. The CDR3 reads CASSPLRGRTDTQYF. The CDR3 DNA reads TGTGCCAGCAGCCCGCTCCGGGGGAGGACAGATACGCAGTATTTT.

The V call is TRBV11-2, the J call TRBJ2-7; 10 nucleotides align to TRBD1. Trimming cost V 5 bases and J 6 bases; bases outside gene matches: 13. Germline assignment: CDR1 SGHAT and CDR2 FQNNGV. The CDR3 runs 16 residues. The CDR3 DNA is TGTGCCAGCAGCCGAACCCGACAGGGGGCGTTGACCGAGCAGTACTTC. It specifies CASSRTRQGALTEQYF.

The genes are TRBV27 and TRBJ2-7, with D uncertain. Germline-derived CDR1 and CDR2 are MNHEY and SMNVEV (reference sequence). The CDR3 is 14 residues long. The V and J ends lost 6 bases and 2 bases respectively, with 14 bases between them. CDR3 nucleotide sequence: TGTGCCAGCAGCCCCTGGGCAGGACCCTACGAGCAGTACTTC. Protein: CASSPWAGPYEQYF.

The chain has TRBV25-1 and TRBJ2-2, with no clear D. This CDR3 has 13 amino acids. CDR1 is MGHDK, CDR2 SYGVNS, per germline. V was trimmed by 5 bases and J by 6 bases, leaving 10 bases between them. CDR3 DNA sequence: TGTGCCAGCAGTCCCCCAGTCTCCGGGGAGCTGTTTTTT. Its protein is CASSPPVSGELFF.

The chain joins TRBV7-3 to TRBJ2-5; D is tentatively TRBD1 or TRBD2 (5 bases each). Deletions cut 3 bases from V and 7 bases from J, with 12 bases between. The CDR3 totals 13 residues. The germline CDR1 and CDR2 sequences are SGHTA and FQGTGA. CDR3 amino acids: CASSLTFGATQYF. DNA of the CDR3: TGTGCCAGCAGCTTGACGTTCGGGGCGACCCAGTACTTC.

The rearrangement joins TRBV7-8 to TRBJ2-7; 8 nucleotides agree with TRBD1. V lost 5 bases and J lost 4; bases outside the gene matches: 7. Germline CDR1 reads SGHVS; CDR2 reads FQNEAQ. The CDR3 loop spans 14 amino acids. The CDR3 bases are TGTGCCAGCAGCGACTCTACAGGGGGGTACGAGCAGTACTTC. Translation: CASSDSTGGYEQYF.

The chain is built from TRBV7-6 and TRBJ2-2, with unresolved D. This CDR3 is 15 amino acids long. V shed 1 base and J shed 6 bases, with 12 bases lying between them. Germline CDR1 SGHVS, CDR2 FNYEAQ. CDR3 sequence (DNA): TGTGCCAGCAGCTTAGGGTCCCCCCCCGCCGGGGAGCTGTTTTTT. Its translation is CASSLGSPPAGELFF. Filled out from reference TRBV7-6 and TRBJ2-2, the complete variable domain reads GAGVSQSPRYKVTKRGQDVALRCDPISGHVSLYWYRQALGQGPEFLTYFNYEAQQDKSGLPNDRFSAERPEGSISTLTIQRTEQRDSAMYRCASSLGSPPAGELFFGEGSRLTVL.

The chain couples TRBV5-5 to TRBJ2-7, with 8 bases identical to TRBD2. CDR1 is SGHKS, CDR2 YYEKEE, per germline (reference sequence). Unmatched junction bases numbered 8, after V lost 3 bases and J lost 3 bases. This CDR3 has 15 residues. The CDR3 DNA is TGTGCCAGCAGCTGGGTAGCGGGAAGGGTCTACGAGCAGTACTTC. This translates into CASSWVAGRVYEQYF.

V gene TRBV7-2 combines with J gene TRBJ1-5; D gene uncertain. Germline-derived CDR1 and CDR2 are SGHTA and FQGNSA. Trimming left V 2 bases short and J 6 bases short, with 11 bases between. The CDR3 totals 14 residues. The CDR3 here is CASSLTSSIQPQHF. CDR3 DNA sequence: TGTGCCAGCAGCTTAACGTCTAGTATTCAGCCCCAGCATTTT.

This chain links TRBV27 with TRBJ1-2; D is undetermined. Germline V gives CDR1 MNHEY, CDR2 SMNVEV (reference sequence). V lost 3 bases to trimming and J lost 8 bases, with 13 bases between them. The CDR3 spans 13 residues. The CDR3 sequence is CASSLSRMEGYTF. In nucleotides, the CDR3 is TGTGCCAGCAGTTTGTCCAGGATGGAAGGCTACACCTTC.

The chain joins TRBV6-6 to TRBJ1-1, with TRBD1 matching over 9 bases. V lost 5 bases to trimming and J lost 0 bases; unmatched junction nucleotides: 4. Germline CDR1 is MNHNY and CDR2 is SVGAGI (reference sequence). The CDR3 totals 15 residues. CDR3 coding DNA: TGTGCCAGCAGTAATCACAGGGGGCTGAACACTGAAGCTTTCTTT. It is translated as CASSNHRGLNTEAFF.

V usage is TRBV6-5 and J usage is TRBJ1-2, with TRBD1 matching over 7 bases. V lost 7 bases and J lost 2; bases outside the gene matches: 1. The CDR3 length is 12 residues. CDR1 is MNHEY, CDR2 SVGAGI, per germline. DNA for the CDR3: TGTGCCAGCAAACAGGGGAACTATGGCTACACCTTC. This translates into CASKQGNYGYTF.

The chain carries TRBV30 and TRBJ2-7; 7 bases are a match to TRBD1. The germline V gene encodes CDR1 GTSNPN and CDR2 SVGIG (reference sequence). The V gene end was trimmed by 2 bases and the J gene end by 5 bases; junction bases not matched to a gene: 3. The CDR3 sequence is 12 residues long. CDR3 sequence: CAWSHRGDEQYF. CDR3 DNA sequence: TGTGCCTGGAGTCACAGGGGAGACGAGCAGTACTTC.

This chain joins TRBV27 and TRBJ2-6, with 10 bases lining up with TRBD1. The germline V gene has CDR1 MNHEY and CDR2 SMNVEV (reference sequence). The CDR3 sequence is 18 residues long. After removal of 5 bases from V and 0 bases from J, the junction contained 7 bases not matched to a gene. The CDR3, as DNA: TGTGCCAGCAGTCTAAGGACAGGGGGGACCTCTGGGGCCAACGTCCTGACTTTC. Its translation is CASSLRTGGTSGANVLTF.

The J gene is TRBJ2-1, the V gene TRBV28; D not resolved. Deletions cut 2 bases from V and 3 bases from J, with 5 bases between. The V gene's germline CDR1 is MDHEN and CDR2 SYDVKM. The CDR3 has 13 amino acids. The CDR3 DNA is TGTGCCAGCAGTTTACAGGTCTACAATGAGCAGTTCTTC. Translation gives CASSLQVYNEQFF. The variable domain in full, with the rest retrieved from reference TRBV28 and TRBJ2-1, is DVKVTQSSRYLVKRTGEKVFLECVQDMDHENMFWYRQDPGLGLRLIYFSYDVKMKEKGDIPEGYSVSREKKERFSLILESASTNQTSMYLCASSLQVYNEQFFGPGTRLTVL.

The chain links TRBV5-1 to TRBJ2-7; TRBD1 matches at 8 bases. CDR1 and CDR2 from the germline V gene are SGHRS and YFSETQ. There are 16 residues in the CDR3. V lost 2 bases to trimming and J lost 0 bases; unmatched junction nucleotides: 7. CDR3 DNA sequence: TGCGCCAGCAGCTTCATGTCAGGGGGCACCTCCTACGAGCAGTACTTC. Its protein is CASSFMSGGTSYEQYF.